The 26 T cell receptor beta chains below all came from one sample that was sequenced in a study of blood T cell repertoires in COVID-19. Sequenced by immunoSEQ multiplex PCR; TCRdb stores in-frame clones only, minus some. The data hold over 130,000 clones, with approximately 80% observed a single time. Material: peripheral blood. These receptors originate from a woman older than 75 with active or convalescent COVID-19.

This clone was picked up a small number of times. The chain links TRBV19 to TRBJ1-2; 7 bases align to TRBD1. This CDR3 contains 14 residues. The germline V gene has CDR1 LNHDA and CDR2 SQIVND (reference sequence). The V and J ends lost 6 bases and 2 bases, in that order; junction bases with no gene match: 6. CDR3 in amino acids: CASSQPQGNYGYTF. Here the CDR3 DNA reads TGTGCCAGTAGCCAACCACAGGGGAACTATGGCTACACCTTC.

CDR3 bases: TGTGCCAGCAGCTCCTATCTGGATACGCAGTATTTT. Translation: CASSSYLDTQYF. The chain uses TRBV7-2 and TRBJ2-3; D is unclear. Germline loops: CDR1 SGHTA, CDR2 FQGNSA. CDR3 length: 12 residues. V was pared by 4 bases and J by 6 bases, with 8 bases between.

This sequence joins TRBV5-1 and TRBJ2-3, with 11 bases identical to TRBD1. The CDR3 extends over 15 amino acids. Per germline, CDR1 SGHRS and CDR2 YFSETQ. V lost 5 bases, J lost 4 bases, and 6 bases stayed unmatched. CDR3 DNA: TGCGCCAGCAGACGGGACAGGGGGTTATCAGATACGCAGTATTTT. Translation: CASRRDRGLSDTQYF.

V is TRBV28 and J is TRBJ1-1; 8 nucleotides match TRBD1. From germline, CDR1 is MDHEN and CDR2 SYDVKM. The length of the CDR3 is 14 residues. The V gene end was trimmed by 6 bases and the J gene end by 10 bases; junction bases not matched to a gene: 13. The CDR3 DNA reads as TGTGCCAGCAGGACAAACAGGGGGGTGGGGTCAGCTTTCTTT. It encodes CASRTNRGVGSAFF.

This clone was observed a few times. V and J are TRBV28 and TRBJ1-4, with D perhaps matching TRBD1 (5 bases). V was pared by 5 bases and J by 8 bases, with 15 bases between. This CDR3 has 14 residues. CDR1 and CDR2 (germline): MDHEN, SYDVKM. The CDR3 DNA reads TGTGCCAGCAGTAGAATTACAGGAATAGAAAAACTGTTTTTT. Amino acid sequence: CASSRITGIEKLFF.

The J gene is TRBJ2-7, the V gene TRBV7-2; TRBD1 matches at 7 bases. Looked up from germline, CDR1 is SGHTA and CDR2 is FQGNSA. The CDR3 has 15 residues. Trimming removed 1 base from V and 6 bases from J; junction bases left unmatched: 9. Written as DNA, the CDR3 is TGTGCCAGCAGCTTAGACGACAGGGTAGGAGTCGAGCAGTACTTC. This translates into CASSLDDRVGVEQYF.

V gene TRBV6-2 or TRBV6-3 combines with J gene TRBJ1-2, with no clear D. The CDR3 sequence is 16 residues long. Trimming removed 0 bases at V and 6 bases at J, with 17 bases between. Germline V gene lookup returns CDR1 MNHEY and CDR2 SVGEGT. As DNA, the CDR3 is TGTGCCAGCAGTTACTCTTTCGTTCATTTAGAGGATGGCTACACCTTC. Translated: CASSYSFVHLEDGYTF.

This chain uses TRBV5-1 with TRBJ2-1, with 14 bases fitting TRBD2. Germline loops: CDR1 SGHRS, CDR2 YFSETQ. The CDR3 loop spans 14 amino acids. With 7 bases clipped from V and 10 bases from J, the junction kept 7 bases outside the gene matches. The CDR3, as DNA: TGCGCCAGCGCGAGGACTAGCGGGGGGAAGGAGCAGTTCTTC. It is translated as CASARTSGGKEQFF.

V is TRBV30 and J is TRBJ1-2, with D tentatively TRBD1 (5 bases). Germline V CDR1 and CDR2: GTSNPN, SVGIG (reference sequence). V was shortened by 1 base and J by 0 bases, with 12 bases between the two germline ends. This CDR3 has 15 residues. In DNA form, the CDR3 reads TGTGCCTGGAGTGGGGGCACAATCCCTAACTATGGCTACACCTTC. This gives the protein CAWSGGTIPNYGYTF.

The chain employs TRBV7-2 and TRBJ1-6; possibly TRBD1 for D (5 bases). The CDR3 has 16 residues. V lost 7 bases to trimming and J lost 1 base, with 14 bases between them. CDR1 and CDR2 (germline): SGHTA, FQGNSA. The CDR3 is CASNRGGGSYNSPLHF. CDR3 DNA sequence: TGTGCCAGCAATAGGGGAGGTGGATCCTATAATTCACCCCTCCACTTT.

This clone was detected once. V is TRBV5-5 and J is TRBJ1-6, with 8 bases fitting TRBD1. Germline assignment: CDR1 SGHKS and CDR2 YYEKEE (reference sequence). This CDR3 has 16 amino acids. The ends lost 4 bases at V and 10 bases at J; junction bases unmatched: 13. Written as DNA, the CDR3 is TGTGCCAGCAGCCGCACCCCTACAGGGGGACAATCACCCCTCCACTTT. It encodes CASSRTPTGGQSPLHF. The full variable domain, completed using reference TRBV5-5 and TRBJ1-6, is DAGVTQSPTHLIKTRGQQVTLRCSPISGHKSVSWYQQVLGQGPQFIFQYYEKEERGRGNFPDRFSARQFPNYSSELNVNALLLGDSALYLCASSRTPTGGQSPLHFGNGTRLTVT.

The chain has TRBV7-9 and TRBJ2-1; maybe TRBD1 (6 bases). This CDR3 has 16 amino acids. From germline, CDR1 is SEHNR and CDR2 FQNEAQ (reference sequence). With 3 bases removed from V and 8 bases from J, the gap between germline ends came to 20 bases. The CDR3 spells CASSFVVNRARDEQFF. The CDR3 DNA reads as TGTGCCAGCAGCTTTGTTGTGAACAGGGCTCGGGATGAGCAGTTCTTC.

This chain connects TRBV7-9 to TRBJ2-7; unclear D gene. Trimming pared 0 bases from V and 9 bases from J, leaving 9 bases between. This CDR3 region has 12 residues. Germline CDR1 is SEHNR and CDR2 is FQNEAQ (reference sequence). The CDR3 nucleotides read TGTGCCAGCAGCTTAGCTCTGCAGGTGCAGTACTTC. It codes for CASSLALQVQYF.

This chain connects TRBV19 to TRBJ1-1, with TRBD1 matching over 11 bases. The CDR3 consists of 16 residues. The germline CDR1 and CDR2 sequences are LNHDA and SQIVND (reference sequence). With V trimmed by 7 bases and J by 0 bases, 7 bases remained unmatched. The CDR3 sequence: CASKARDRGLNTEAFF. The DNA of the CDR3 is TGTGCCAGTAAAGCCCGGGACAGGGGGTTGAACACTGAAGCTTTCTTT.

Details on this clone: Other DNA variants within this sample encode the same CDR3. The J gene is TRBJ2-5, the V gene TRBV6-5, with 9 bases matching TRBD2. The CDR3 sequence is 14 residues long. V gave up 9 bases and J gave up 5 bases; unmatched junction bases: 10. Germline CDR1 MNHEY, CDR2 SVGAGI. CDR3 DNA: TGTGCCAGTAGGGGTGGCGGGGGGGCGGAGACCCAGTACTTC. The encoded protein is CASRGGGGAETQYF.

V gene TRBV5-1 combines with J gene TRBJ1-2; 8 bases align to TRBD1. This CDR3 contains 14 residues. V lost 4 bases to trimming and J lost 3 bases; unmatched junction nucleotides: 5. CDR1 and CDR2 (germline): SGHRS, YFSETQ. Here the CDR3 reads CASSRGQGYYGYTF. The CDR3 DNA follows: TGCGCCAGCAGCCGCGGACAGGGATACTATGGCTACACCTTC.

The J gene is TRBJ1-1, the V gene TRBV5-5; TRBD1 aligns across 9 bases. The junction had 10 bases not matched to a gene; V was cut back by 5 bases and J by 5 bases. Germline V lookup: CDR1 SGHKS, CDR2 YYEKEE (reference sequence). The CDR3 has 15 amino acids. The CDR3 loop reads CASSLLTGGNTEAFF. In DNA form, the CDR3 reads TGTGCCAGCAGTTTATTGACAGGGGGTAATACTGAAGCTTTCTTT.

The chain recombines TRBV19 with TRBJ1-5; 9 bases are shared with TRBD1. V lost 4 bases, J lost 1 base, and 5 bases stayed unmatched. This CDR3 contains 16 residues. CDR1 and CDR2 (germline): LNHDA, SQIVND (reference sequence). The CDR3 nucleotides are TGTGCCAGTAGTACGACAGGGGGAATGAGCAATCAGCCCCAGCATTTT. Its protein product is CASSTTGGMSNQPQHF.

The gene calls are TRBV6-5 and TRBJ2-5; maybe TRBD1 (6 bases). Germline V gives CDR1 MNHEY, CDR2 SVGAGI. The CDR3 has 15 amino acids. Trimming stripped 0 bases from V and 4 bases from J, with 12 bases between. CDR3 in DNA: TGTGCCAGCAGTTACTCGCCAGGGGCGGGAGAGACCCAGTACTTC. This encodes CASSYSPGAGETQYF.

The chain uses TRBV16 and TRBJ1-5, with D maybe TRBD1 (5 bases). Germline CDR1 reads KGHSY; CDR2 reads FQNENV. This CDR3 spans 15 amino acids. Deletions cut 2 bases from V and 0 bases from J, with 8 bases between. The CDR3 loop reads CASSQNRNSNQPQHF. For the CDR3, the DNA is TGTGCCAGCAGCCAAAACAGGAATAGCAATCAGCCCCAGCATTTT. Based on the CDR3 plus reference TRBV16 and TRBJ1-5, the full variable domain is GEEVAQTPKHLVRGEGQKAKLYCAPIKGHSYVFWYQQVLKNEFKFLISFQNENVFDETGMPKERFSAKCLPNSPCSLEIQATKLEDSAVYFCASSQNRNSNQPQHFGDGTRLSIL.

V and J are TRBV7-9 and TRBJ1-2; the match to TRBD1 covers 7 bases. V lost 7 bases, J lost 3 bases, and 8 bases stayed unmatched. The CDR3 spans 14 residues. Germline V gives CDR1 SEHNR, CDR2 FQNEAQ (reference sequence). The chain's CDR3 is CASNSTTGDYGYTF. CDR3 bases: TGTGCCAGCAACTCGACTACAGGGGACTATGGCTACACCTTC. Variable domain in full (rest from reference TRBV7-9 and TRBJ1-2): DTGVSQNPRHKITKRGQNVTFRCDPISEHNRLYWYRQTLGQGPEFLTYFQNEAQLEKSRLLSDRFSAERPKGSFSTLEIQRTEQGDSAMYLCASNSTTGDYGYTFGSGTRLTVV.

The V call is TRBV19, the J call TRBJ2-5, with 9 nucleotides matching TRBD2. CDR1 and CDR2 (germline): LNHDA, SQIVND (reference sequence). V trimming: 1 base; J trimming: 6 bases; junction bases outside the gene matches: 6. This CDR3 has 15 amino acids. CDR3 sequence (DNA): TGTGCCAGTAGTATAGTGGCGGGGGGGCCCAAGACCCAGTACTTC. Protein: CASSIVAGGPKTQYF.

The chain links TRBV9 to TRBJ2-1, with TRBD2 matching over 8 bases. Unmatched junction bases numbered 6, after V lost 7 bases and J lost 3 bases. CDR3 length equals 14 residues. From germline, CDR1 is SGDLS and CDR2 YYNGEE. The CDR3 here is CASPRGGNYNEQFF. CDR3 coding DNA: TGTGCCAGCCCTCGGGGGGGGAACTACAATGAGCAGTTCTTC.

The chain employs TRBV28 and TRBJ1-4; 8 positions match TRBD1. With 4 bases clipped from V and 7 bases from J, the junction kept 20 bases outside the gene matches. This CDR3 contains 19 residues. Germline lookup yields CDR1 MDHEN and CDR2 SYDVKM. Written as DNA, the CDR3 is TGTGCCAGCAGTTCGTCCTGGGACAGGACATGGGAGGCCGGTGAAAAACTGTTTTTT. Its translation is CASSSSWDRTWEAGEKLFF.

This clone occurred once. The rearrangement links TRBV30 to TRBJ1-1; tentative D call: TRBD1 (6 bases). The germline CDR1 and CDR2 sequences are GTSNPN and SVGIG (reference sequence). Trimming removed 0 bases from V and 10 bases from J, with 12 bases in between. The CDR3 totals 12 residues. For the CDR3, the DNA is TGTGCCTGGAGTGTACGTCAGGGGACAGCTTTCTTT. Translating it yields CAWSVRQGTAFF.

The chain couples TRBV5-5 to TRBJ2-3; D perhaps matches TRBD1 (6 bases). The CDR3 is 15 amino acids. CDR1 and CDR2 from the germline V gene are SGHKS and YYEKEE (reference sequence). Trimming took 4 bases from V and 5 from J, leaving 17 bases between them. In nucleotides, the CDR3 is TGTGCCAGCAGCCTCACCGCCGGACAGCAAGATACGCAGTATTTT. It codes for CASSLTAGQQDTQYF. The complete variable domain, with remaining parts taken from reference TRBV5-5 and TRBJ2-3, reads DAGVTQSPTHLIKTRGQQVTLRCSPISGHKSVSWYQQVLGQGPQFIFQYYEKEERGRGNFPDRFSARQFPNYSSELNVNALLLGDSALYLCASSLTAGQQDTQYFGPGTRLTVL.